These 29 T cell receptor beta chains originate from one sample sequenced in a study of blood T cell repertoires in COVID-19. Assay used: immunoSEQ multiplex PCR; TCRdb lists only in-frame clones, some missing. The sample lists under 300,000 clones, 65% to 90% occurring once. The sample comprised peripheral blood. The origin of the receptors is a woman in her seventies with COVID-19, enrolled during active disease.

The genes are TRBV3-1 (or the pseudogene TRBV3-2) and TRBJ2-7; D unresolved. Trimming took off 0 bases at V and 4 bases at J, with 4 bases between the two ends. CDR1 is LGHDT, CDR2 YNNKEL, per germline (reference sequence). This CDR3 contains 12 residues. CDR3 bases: TGTGCCAGCAGCCAAGATCAATACGAGCAGTACTTC. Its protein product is CASSQDQYEQYF.

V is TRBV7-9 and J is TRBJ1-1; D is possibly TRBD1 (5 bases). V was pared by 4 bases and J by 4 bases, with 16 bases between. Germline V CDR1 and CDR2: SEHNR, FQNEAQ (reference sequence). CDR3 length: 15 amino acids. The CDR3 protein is CASSYQGPSSTEAFF. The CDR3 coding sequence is TGTGCCAGCAGCTACCAGGGCCCCTCTTCCACTGAAGCTTTCTTT.

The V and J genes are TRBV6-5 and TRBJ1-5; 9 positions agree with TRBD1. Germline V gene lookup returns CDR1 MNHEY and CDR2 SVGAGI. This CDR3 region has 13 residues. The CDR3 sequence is CATRGQGGQPQHF. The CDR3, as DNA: TGTGCGACAAGGGGACAGGGCGGTCAGCCCCAGCATTTT.

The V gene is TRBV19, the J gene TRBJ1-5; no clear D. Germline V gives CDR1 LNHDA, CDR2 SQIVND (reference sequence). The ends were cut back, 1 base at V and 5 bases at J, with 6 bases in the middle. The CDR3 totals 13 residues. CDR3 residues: CASSIGEDQPQHF. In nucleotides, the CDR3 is TGTGCCAGTAGTATAGGGGAGGATCAGCCCCAGCATTTT.

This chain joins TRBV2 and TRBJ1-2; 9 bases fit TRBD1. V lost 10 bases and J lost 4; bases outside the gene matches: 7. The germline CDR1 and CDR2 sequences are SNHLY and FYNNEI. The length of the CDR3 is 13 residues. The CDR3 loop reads CATVPTGGYGYTF. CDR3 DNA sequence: TGTGCCACGGTACCGACAGGGGGCTATGGCTACACCTTC. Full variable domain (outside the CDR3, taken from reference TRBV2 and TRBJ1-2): EPEVTQTPSHQVTQMGQEVILRCVPISNHLYFYWYRQILGQKVEFLVSFYNNEISEKSEIFDDQFSVERPDGSNFTLKIRSTKLEDSAMYFCATVPTGGYGYTFGSGTRLTVV.

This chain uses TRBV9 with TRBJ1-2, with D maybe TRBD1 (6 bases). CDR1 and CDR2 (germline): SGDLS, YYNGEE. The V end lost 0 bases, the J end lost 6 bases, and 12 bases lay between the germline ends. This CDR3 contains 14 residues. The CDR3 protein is CASSVAEGHDGYTF. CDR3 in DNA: TGTGCCAGCAGCGTAGCAGAGGGACACGATGGCTACACCTTC. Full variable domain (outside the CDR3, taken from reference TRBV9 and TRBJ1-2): DSGVTQTPKHLITATGQRVTLRCSPRSGDLSVYWYQQSLDQGLQFLIQYYNGEERAKGNILERFSAQQFPDLHSELNLSSLELGDSALYFCASSVAEGHDGYTFGSGTRLTVV.

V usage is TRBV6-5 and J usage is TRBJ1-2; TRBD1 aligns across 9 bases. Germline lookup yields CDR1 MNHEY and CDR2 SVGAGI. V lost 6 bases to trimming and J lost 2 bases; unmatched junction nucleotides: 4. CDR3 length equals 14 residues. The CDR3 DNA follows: TGTGCCAGCAGCCAAACAGGGGGCAACTATGGCTACACCTTC. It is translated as CASSQTGGNYGYTF.

CDR3 sequence reads: CASSLPEGRSPYGYTF. The CDR3 DNA sequence: TGCGCCAGCAGCCTCCCGGAGGGCAGGAGCCCCTATGGCTACACCTTC. The J gene is TRBJ1-2, the V gene TRBV4-1; D gene unclear. This CDR3 spans 16 amino acids. In germline, CDR1 is MGHRA, CDR2 YSYEKL. The V end was cut by 4 bases, the J end by 4 bases, with 19 bases between.

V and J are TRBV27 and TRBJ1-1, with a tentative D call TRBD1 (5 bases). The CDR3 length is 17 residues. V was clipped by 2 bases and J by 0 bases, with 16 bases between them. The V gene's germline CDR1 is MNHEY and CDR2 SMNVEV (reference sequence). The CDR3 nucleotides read TGTGCCAGCAGTTTAAAGGGGCCAGGACTATTGAACACTGAAGCTTTCTTT. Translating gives CASSLKGPGLLNTEAFF.

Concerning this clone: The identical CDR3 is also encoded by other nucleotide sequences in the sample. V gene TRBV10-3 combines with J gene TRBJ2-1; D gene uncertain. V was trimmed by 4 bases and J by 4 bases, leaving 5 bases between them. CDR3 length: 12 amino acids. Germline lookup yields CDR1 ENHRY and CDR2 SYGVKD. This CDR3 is CAISGIYNEQFF. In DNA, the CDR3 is TGTGCCATCAGTGGTATATACAATGAGCAGTTCTTC.

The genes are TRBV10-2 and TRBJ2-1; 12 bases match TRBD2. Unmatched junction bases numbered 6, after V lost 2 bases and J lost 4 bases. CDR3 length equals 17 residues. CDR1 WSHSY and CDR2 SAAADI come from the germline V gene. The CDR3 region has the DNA TGCGCCAGCAGTGAGACTAGCGGGGGGAGAACGTACAATGAGCAGTTCTTC. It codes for CASSETSGGRTYNEQFF.

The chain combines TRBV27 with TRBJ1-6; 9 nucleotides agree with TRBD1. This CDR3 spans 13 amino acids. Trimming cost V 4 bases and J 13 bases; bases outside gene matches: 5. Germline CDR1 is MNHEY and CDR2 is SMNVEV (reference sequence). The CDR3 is CASSSGTGPPLHF. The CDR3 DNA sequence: TGTGCCAGCAGTTCGGGGACAGGGCCGCCCCTCCACTTT.

This CDR3 reads CAISELWQRPLNTEAFF. DNA of the CDR3: TGTGCCATCAGTGAGTTATGGCAGCGCCCGTTGAACACTGAAGCTTTCTTT. The chain links TRBV10-3 to TRBJ1-1; the D is unclear. The CDR3 spans 17 residues. CDR1 and CDR2 from the germline V gene are ENHRY and SYGVKD. V was trimmed by 1 base and J by 0 bases, leaving 15 bases between them.

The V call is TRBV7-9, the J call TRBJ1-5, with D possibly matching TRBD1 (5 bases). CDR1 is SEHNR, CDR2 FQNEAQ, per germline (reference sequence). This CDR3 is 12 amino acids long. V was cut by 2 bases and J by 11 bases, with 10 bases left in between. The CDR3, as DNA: TGTGCCAGCAGCTTATTCGGGGGGTCCCAGCATTTT. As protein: CASSLFGGSQHF.

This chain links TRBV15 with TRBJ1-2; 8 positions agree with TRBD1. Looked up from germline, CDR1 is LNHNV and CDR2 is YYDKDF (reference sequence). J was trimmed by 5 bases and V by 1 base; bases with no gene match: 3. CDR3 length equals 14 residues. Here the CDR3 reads CATSRGQGSYGYTF. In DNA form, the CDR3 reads TGTGCCACCAGCAGAGGACAGGGGAGTTATGGCTACACCTTC.

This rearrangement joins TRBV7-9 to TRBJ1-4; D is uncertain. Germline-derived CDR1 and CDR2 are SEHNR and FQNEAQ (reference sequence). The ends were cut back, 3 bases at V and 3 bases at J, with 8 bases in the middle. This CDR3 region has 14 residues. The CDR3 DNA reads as TGTGCCAGCAGCTTGGTGGCGGCTAATGAAAAACTGTTTTTT. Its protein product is CASSLVAANEKLFF.

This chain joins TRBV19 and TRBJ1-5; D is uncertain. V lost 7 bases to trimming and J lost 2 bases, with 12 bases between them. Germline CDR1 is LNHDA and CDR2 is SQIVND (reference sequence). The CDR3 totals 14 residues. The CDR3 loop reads CASMRGGGNQPQHF. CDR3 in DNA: TGTGCCAGTATGCGAGGTGGAGGCAATCAGCCCCAGCATTTT.

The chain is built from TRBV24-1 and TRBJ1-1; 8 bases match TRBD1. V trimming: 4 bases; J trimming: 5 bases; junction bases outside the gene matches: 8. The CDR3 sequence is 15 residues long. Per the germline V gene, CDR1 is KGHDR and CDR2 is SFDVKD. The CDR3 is CATSDGQGVSTEAFF. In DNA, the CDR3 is TGTGCCACCAGTGACGGACAGGGCGTTAGTACTGAAGCTTTCTTT.

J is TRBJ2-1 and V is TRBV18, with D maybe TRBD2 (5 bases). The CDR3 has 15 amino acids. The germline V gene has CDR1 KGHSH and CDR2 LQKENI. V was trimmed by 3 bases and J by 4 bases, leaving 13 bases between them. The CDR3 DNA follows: TGTGCCAGCTCACCGATGACGGGAAGTTACAATGAGCAGTTCTTC. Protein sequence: CASSPMTGSYNEQFF.

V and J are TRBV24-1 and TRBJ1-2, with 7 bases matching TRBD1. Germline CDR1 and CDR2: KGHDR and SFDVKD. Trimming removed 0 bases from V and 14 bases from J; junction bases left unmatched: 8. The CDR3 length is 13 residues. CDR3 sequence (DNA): TGTGCCACCAGTGATTTGCACGGACAGGTGCAGACCTTC. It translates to CATSDLHGQVQTF.

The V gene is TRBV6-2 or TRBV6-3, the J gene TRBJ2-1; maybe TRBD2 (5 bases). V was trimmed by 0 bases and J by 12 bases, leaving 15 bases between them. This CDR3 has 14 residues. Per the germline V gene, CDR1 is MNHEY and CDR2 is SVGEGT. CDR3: CASSYSTDLEGQFF. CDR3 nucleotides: TGTGCCAGCAGTTACTCGACCGATCTCGAGGGGCAGTTCTTC.

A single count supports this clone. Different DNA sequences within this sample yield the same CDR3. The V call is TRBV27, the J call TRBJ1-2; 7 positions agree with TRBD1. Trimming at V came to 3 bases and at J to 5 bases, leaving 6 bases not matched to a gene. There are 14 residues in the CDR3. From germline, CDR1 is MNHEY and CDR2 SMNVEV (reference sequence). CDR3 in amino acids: CASSLYRDSYGYTF. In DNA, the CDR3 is TGTGCCAGCAGTTTGTACCGGGACAGTTATGGCTACACCTTC.

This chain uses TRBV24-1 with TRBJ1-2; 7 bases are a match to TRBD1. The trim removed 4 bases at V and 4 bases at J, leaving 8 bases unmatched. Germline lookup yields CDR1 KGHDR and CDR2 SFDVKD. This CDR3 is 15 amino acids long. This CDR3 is CATSDPQTGTYGYTF. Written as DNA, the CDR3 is TGTGCCACCAGTGACCCTCAGACAGGGACCTATGGCTACACCTTC.

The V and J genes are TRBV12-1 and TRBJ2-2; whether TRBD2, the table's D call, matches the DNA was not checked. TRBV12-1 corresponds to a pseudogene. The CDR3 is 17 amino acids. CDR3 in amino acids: CASSSGGSGSLTGELFF. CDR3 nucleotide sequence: TGTGCCAGCAGCAGCGGGGGAAGCGGATCACTTACCGGGGAGCTGTTTTTT.

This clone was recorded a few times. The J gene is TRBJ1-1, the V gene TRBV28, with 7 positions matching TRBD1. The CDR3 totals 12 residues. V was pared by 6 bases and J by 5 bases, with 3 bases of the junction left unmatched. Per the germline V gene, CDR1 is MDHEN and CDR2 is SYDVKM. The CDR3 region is CASRETGTEAFF. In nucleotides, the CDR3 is TGTGCCAGCAGAGAGACAGGGACTGAAGCTTTCTTT.

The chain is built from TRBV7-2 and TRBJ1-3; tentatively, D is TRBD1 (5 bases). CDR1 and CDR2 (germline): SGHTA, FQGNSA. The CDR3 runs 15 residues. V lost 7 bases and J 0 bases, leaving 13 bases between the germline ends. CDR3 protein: CASTVQRGSGNTIYF. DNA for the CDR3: TGTGCCAGCACCGTCCAAAGGGGCTCTGGAAACACCATATATTTT.

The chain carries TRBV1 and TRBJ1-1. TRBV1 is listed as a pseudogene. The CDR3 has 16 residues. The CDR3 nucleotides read TGCACCAGCAGCCGCGGGACGGCTTTGACCTCCCTTGAAGCTTTCTTT. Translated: CTSSRGTALTSLEAFF.

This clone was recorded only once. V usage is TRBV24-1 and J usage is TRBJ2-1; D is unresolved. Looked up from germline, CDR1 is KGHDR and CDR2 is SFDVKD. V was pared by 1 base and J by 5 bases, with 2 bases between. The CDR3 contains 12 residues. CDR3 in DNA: TGTGCCACCAGTGATTTTAACAATGAGCAGTTCTTC. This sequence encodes CATSDFNNEQFF.

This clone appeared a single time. CDR3 loop: CASSPRTSWGGELFF. The CDR3 DNA sequence: TGTGCCAGCAGCCCTAGGACTAGTTGGGGCGGGGAGCTGTTTTTT. The chain has TRBV9 and TRBJ2-2; 7 positions match TRBD2. V shed 4 bases and J 7 bases; nucleotides not matched to a gene: 10. The CDR3 sequence is 15 residues long. Germline CDR1 SGDLS, CDR2 YYNGEE.